This TCR beta chain emerged from a study of shared clonotypes between healthy human individuals. General study points: A small donor pool kept down the genetic and exposure-history diversity that was represented. Generation probabilities were higher for clonotypes shared across all four sorted-subset donors than for unshared ones.

The CDR3 extends over 14 amino acids. From germline, CDR1 is SGDLS and CDR2 YYNGEE. V lost 0 bases and J 0 bases, leaving 4 bases between the germline ends. Those who donated were healthy HIV-negative adults, with no recent acute infections or vaccinations reported. Those who donated, Caucasian adults without exception, all lived in Nashville, Tennessee. Only in-frame clones appear in the TCRdb table, and some are missing; sequencing was by immunoSEQ multiplex PCR. The sample holds 2.3 million or so clones, 85% to 95% seen once. Concerning this clone itself: The antigen is undetermined. The identical CDR3 is also encoded by other nucleotide sequences in the sample.

V gene TRBV9 combines with J gene TRBJ1-3; D gene unclear. The sample consisted of naive CD4+ T cells from PBMCs. Described subset: CD45RA+ positively selected. The TCR originated in a man between 18 and 35 years old in good health. Some clones in this sample may be carry-over from other donors' samples. CDR3 bases: TGTGCCAGCAGCGTAGTCGACTCTGGAAACACCATATATTTT. Amino acids: CASSVVDSGNTIYF.